This T cell receptor (beta chain) was captured by sequencing in a study of blood T cell repertoires in COVID-19. Study as a whole: COVID-19 samples collected from the United States, Italy and Spain covered acute and convalescent phases. T cells, B-cell-depleted T cells, or PBMCs supplied cDNA or gDNA.

Sequenced by immunoSEQ multiplex PCR; TCRdb stores in-frame clones only, minus some. In the table there are about 160,000 clones, 75% to 90% of which are singletons. The count of this clone is one. The germline CDR1 and CDR2 sequences are KGHSH and LQKENI. The trim removed 3 bases at V and 1 base at J, leaving 3 bases unmatched. The CDR3 covers 15 residues. The sequencing input was peripheral blood. This chain uses TRBV18 with TRBJ2-5; 9 bases are shared with TRBD2. The TCR comes from a man between 18 and 35 years old with COVID-19, enrolled during active disease. DNA for the CDR3: TGTGCCAGCTCACCCCTAGCGGGACCCCAAGAGACCCAGTACTTC. It translates to CASSPLAGPQETQYF.